This entry is about one T cell receptor (beta chain). This record comes from a study of T cell responses to AZD1222 COVID-19 vaccine. TCRdb keeps only in-frame clones here, not all; method: immunoSEQ multiplex PCR. This sample carries approximately 170,000 clones, around 88% of them seen once, and the ten largest clones take over 1%. Germline assignment: CDR1 SGDLS and CDR2 YYNGEE. This CDR3 spans 15 amino acids. The V gene end was trimmed by 7 bases and the J gene end by 4 bases; junction bases not matched to a gene: 11. V and J are TRBV9 and TRBJ2-3; TRBD1 aligns across 8 bases. This clonotype originated in an adult who received the AZD1222 COVID-19 vaccine. The sample was peripheral blood, taken 28 days after the second AZD1222 dose. The CDR3 sequence is CASRRGQGASDTQYF. In DNA, the CDR3 is TGTGCCAGCCGCAGGGGCCAGGGGGCTTCAGATACGCAGTATTTT. Based on the CDR3 plus reference TRBV9 and TRBJ2-3, the full variable domain is DSGVTQTPKHLITATGQRVTLRCSPRSGDLSVYWYQQSLDQGLQFLIQYYNGEERAKGNILERFSAQQFPDLHSELNLSSLELGDSALYFCASRRGQGASDTQYFGPGTRLTVL.